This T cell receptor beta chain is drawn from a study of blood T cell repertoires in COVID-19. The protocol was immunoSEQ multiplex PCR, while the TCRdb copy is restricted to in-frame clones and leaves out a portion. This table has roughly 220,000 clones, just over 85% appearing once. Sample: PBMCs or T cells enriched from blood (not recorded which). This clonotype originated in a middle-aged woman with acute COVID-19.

The CDR3: CASSLRQGTEAFF. DNA of the CDR3: TGTGCCAGCAGCTTAAGACAGGGAACTGAAGCTTTCTTT. The V and J genes are TRBV7-6 and TRBJ1-1; 7 nucleotides align to TRBD1. V was pared by 2 bases and J by 5 bases, with 2 bases of the junction left unmatched. The CDR3 is made up of 13 amino acids. Germline CDR1 and CDR2: SGHVS and FNYEAQ.